This T cell receptor beta chain was found in a study of T cells in Graves' hyperthyroidism and ophthalmopathy (dated by TCRdb to between 2019 and 2020). Background for the entire study: Peripheral blood samples were taken at initial diagnosis, before any treatment was given. After blood sampling, hyperthyroidism patients were treated with methimazole at a starting dose of 30 mg daily, and ophthalmopathy patients were treated with high-dose intravenous methylprednisolone. An independent validation cohort of around 19 hyperthyroidism patients and some 15 patients who later progressed to ophthalmopathy tested prospective prediction of ophthalmopathy. TCR Vbeta CDR3 sequencing of roughly 140 peripheral blood samples (around 45 ophthalmopathy, roughly 72 hyperthyroidism and approximately 17 progressor patients) is reported in the paper. To identify TCR V-J signatures that set the groups apart, the researchers used a discovery cohort of about a hundred patients, made up of fewer than 50 with Graves' ophthalmopathy and 57 with stable Graves' hyperthyroidism. The roughly 90 discovery patients were divided at random into training and test sets in a 7:3 ratio. The study also compared thyroid tissue and blood T-cell repertoires from about six Graves' hyperthyroidism patients.

In the ophthalmopathy patients, disease was moderately to severely active, with a Clinical Activity Score of 3 or more, a NOSPECS grade of 4 or more, and a duration of less than 3 months. Patients with uncontrolled infections, other autoimmune diseases, pregnancy or lactation were excluded. Clinical symptoms, serum thyroxine and TRAb, thyroid ultrasound, and orbital computed tomography formed the basis for the diagnoses. PBMCs were isolated from 10 ml of fresh peripheral blood by Ficoll-Paque density gradient centrifugation. Trizol reagent was used to extract total RNA, and RNA quality was then checked on an Agilent 2100 Bioanalyzer. This clonotype has at least ten counts. Its antigen is not yet known. Base-call qualities are not available, and no considerably larger clone is one nucleotide away. The TCR beta CDR3 regions were amplified from RNA transcripts. A first-round RT-PCR of the TCR CDR3 used the HTBI primer set with the Qiagen OneStep RT-PCR kit. The libraries were constructed in a second round of multiplex PCR and then size-selected and purified. The libraries were sequenced on an Illumina HiSeq2000 using paired-end 100 bp reads. On the authors' methods: SOAPnuke was used to process the raw data, throwing out any read that contained adapters or uncalled bases, had a mean Phred below 15, or lacked an exact constant-primer or identifier match. COPE v1.2.5 was used to merge high-quality paired reads, and clonotypes were defined as unique nucleotide sequences. Clonotypes were aligned to IMGT TRBV, TRBD and TRBJ reference segments using MiTCR v1.1. Only V-J combinations with frequency above 0.0001, covering about 99% of repertoires, were analysed. The TCS score was defined as the ratio of F50 (clonal expansion) to E x V (chaos), calculated using BLOSUM62-based TCRdist between CDR3 peptides within each V-J. Welch's t-statistics and random forest reduced roughly 500 V-J features to 13, which were used in a naive Bayes classifier (R e1071). The Morisita-Horn index was used to measure how similar the thyroid and blood repertoires were. Using fastp trimming at Q25 and MiXCR clonotype assembly, TCRdb reanalyzed the public sequencing data and kept in-frame beta chains. Rows with a matching CDR3 protein are joined into one entry that keeps the most common DNA and genes. TCRdb, rather than the study authors, made the V and J calls. The sample table records about 610,000 distinct CDR3 sequences; roughly 14% of these occur just once. Roughly 4.3% of the sample goes to the ten largest clones.

The CDR3 holds 17 amino acids from the cysteine to the phenylalanine. The sequence is cut down to CDR3 DNA, 51 bases in frame from base 1. Trimming takes 0 bases off V and 2 bases off J; junction bases not matched to a gene: 5. From a lookup of the germline V gene (reference sequence), CDR1 and CDR2 are SGHAT and FQDESV. The study at large found these results: A model built on a 13 V-J signature distinguished ophthalmopathy from stable hyperthyroidism, reaching 87.88% sensitivity and about 81% specificity in cross-validation and 80%/75% in testing. Sample size was not statistically predetermined, and investigators were not blinded to group allocation. Most expanded thyroid clonotypes (frequency above 0.001) were also found in blood, which suggests that blood repertoires may mirror thyroid immune responses. In validation, the model predicted progression to ophthalmopathy with around 71% sensitivity and approximately 72% specificity, a median of about 6.7 months before onset.

The sample was blood. The chain joins TRBV11-1 to TRBJ2-7; TRBD2 fits 12 bases in the junction. The clonotype was recovered from a woman aged 40 to 50 with Graves' ophthalmopathy. In nucleotides, the sequence is TGTGCCAGCAGCTTAGCCTTTGGACTAGCGGGGACCTACGAGCAGTACTTC. It translates to CASSLAFGLAGTYEQYF.